The 22 T cell receptor beta chains in this list originate from one sample, sequenced in a study of patients and donors after allogeneic stem cell transplantation. MiXCR, applied by TCRdb to the RT-PCR reads, yields one record per CDR3 protein. Here the sample spans 57,000 or so distinct CDR3 sequences, about an eighth being singletons. The sample consisted of blood, either unsorted or a sorted T cell fraction (not recorded which). The receptors originated from a human donor who was either an allogeneic HSCT recipient or a stem cell or donor lymphocyte infusion donor (not recorded which). It is not recorded whose cells these are; they may come from a transplant donor.

This clonotype showed up many times. V gene TRBV6-4 combines with J gene TRBJ1-5, with D possibly being TRBD1 (6 bases). CDR1 is MRHNA, CDR2 SNTAGT, per germline. The CDR3 contains 15 residues. Trimming cost V 3 bases and J 7 bases, with 16 bases left between them. The CDR3 region is CASSEQGTGGQPQHF. CDR3 in DNA: TGTGCCAGCAGTGAACAGGGAACGGGTGGCCAGCCCCAGCATTTT.

This clonotype has a handful of counts. The chain combines TRBV5-8 with TRBJ2-3; no clear D. The CDR3 loop spans 13 amino acids. Germline V gene lookup returns CDR1 SGHTS and CDR2 YDEGEE. V lost 4 bases and J 4 bases, leaving 10 bases between the germline ends. CDR3 sequence reads: CASSLWVSDTQYF. The CDR3 coding sequence is TGTGCCAGCAGCCTCTGGGTATCAGATACGCAGTATTTT.

This clonotype showed up many times. V gene TRBV20-1 combines with J gene TRBJ2-1, with D perhaps TRBD2 (6 bases). V was cut by 4 bases and J by 1 base, with 11 bases left in between. The CDR3 has 14 residues. Germline CDR1 is DFQATT and CDR2 is SNEGSKA (reference sequence). The CDR3 sequence: CSAIRDLSYNEQFF. The CDR3 nucleotides are TGCAGTGCTATTCGGGACTTGTCCTACAATGAGCAGTTCTTC.

Ten or more counts support this clonotype. The chain is built from TRBV18 and TRBJ1-2; weak D call: TRBD1 (5 bases). Trimming left V 6 bases short and J 5 bases short, with 25 bases between. Germline CDR1 KGHSH, CDR2 LQKENI. The CDR3 has 17 amino acids. CDR3 DNA sequence: TGTGCCAGCTCGATCAGCGGGACTCCCTCCATCCTATATGGCTACACCTTC. Amino acids: CASSISGTPSILYGYTF.

This clonotype was detected many times. The chain combines TRBV7-3 with TRBJ1-5; tentatively, D is TRBD1 (5 bases). Looked up from germline, CDR1 is SGHTA and CDR2 is FQGTGA. V gave up 3 bases and J gave up 1 base, with 16 bases separating them. This CDR3 is built from 17 residues. This CDR3 is CASSFRARRRSNQPQHF. The CDR3 nucleotides are TGTGCCAGCAGCTTCAGGGCCCGGAGGAGGAGCAATCAGCCCCAGCATTTT.

At least ten counts were recorded for this clonotype. This chain connects TRBV5-1 to TRBJ1-1; D unresolved. The CDR3 runs 13 residues. Germline loops: CDR1 SGHRS, CDR2 YFSETQ. Trimming took 0 bases from V and 7 from J, leaving 10 bases between them. CDR3 protein: CASSLGRTGEAFF. The CDR3, as DNA: TGCGCCAGCAGCTTGGGCAGAACCGGTGAAGCTTTCTTT.

V usage is TRBV6-2 or TRBV6-3 and J usage is TRBJ2-1; possibly TRBD2 for D (5 bases). Per germline, CDR1 MNHEY and CDR2 SVGEGT. The ends were cut back, 5 bases at V and 3 bases at J, with 20 bases in the middle. This CDR3 is built from 17 residues. In DNA, the CDR3 is TGTGCCAGCAGTGACCGTCCCCCTGGACTCCTCTACAATGAGCAGTTCTTC. Translated, it gives CASSDRPPGLLYNEQFF.

This clonotype was detected a few times. The V and J genes are TRBV29-1 and TRBJ2-7; perhaps D is TRBD1 or TRBD2 (5 bases each). This CDR3 comprises 15 residues. Trimming took 4 bases from V and 1 from J, leaving 17 bases between them. The germline CDR1 and CDR2 sequences are SQVTM and ANQGSEA. CDR3 sequence reads: CSVGGGSAASYEQYF. The CDR3 DNA reads as TGCAGCGTTGGTGGGGGTAGCGCAGCTTCCTACGAGCAGTACTTC.

The gene calls are TRBV27 and TRBJ1-5; D remains unclear. CDR1 is MNHEY, CDR2 SMNVEV, per germline (reference sequence). The CDR3 is 14 amino acids. Trimming removed 5 bases at V and 0 bases at J, with 8 bases between. The CDR3 DNA reads as TGTGCCAGCAGTGACCGGTATAGCAATCAGCCCCAGCATTTT. Translating gives CASSDRYSNQPQHF.

This clonotype appeared many times. The V call is TRBV6-5, the J call TRBJ1-3, with 8 nucleotides matching TRBD1. After removal of 2 bases from V and 1 base from J, the junction contained 4 bases not matched to a gene. CDR1 and CDR2 (germline): MNHEY, SVGAGI. The CDR3 runs 16 residues. The CDR3 protein is CASSYVTGGSGNTIYF. CDR3 DNA: TGTGCCAGCAGTTACGTAACAGGGGGTTCTGGAAACACCATATATTTT.

V usage is TRBV27 and J usage is TRBJ2-7; D is uncertain. CDR1 is MNHEY, CDR2 SMNVEV, per germline (reference sequence). There are 14 residues in the CDR3. V lost 5 bases to trimming and J lost 2 bases, with 13 bases between them. For the CDR3, the DNA is TGTGCCAGCAGTCTCGACCGAGGAACCTACGAGCAGTACTTC. Encoded protein: CASSLDRGTYEQYF.

This clonotype was seen ten or more times. The chain uses TRBV6-6 and TRBJ2-5; 7 nucleotides match TRBD1. In germline, CDR1 is MNHNY, CDR2 SVGAGI (reference sequence). CDR3 length equals 14 residues. The ends lost 10 bases at V and 1 base at J; junction bases unmatched: 9. Here the CDR3 reads CATIPNRGQETQYF. DNA for the CDR3: TGTGCCACCATCCCCAACAGGGGCCAAGAGACCCAGTACTTC.

The table lists this clonotype with many counts. The chain joins TRBV7-2 to TRBJ1-1; D perhaps matches TRBD1 (5 bases). CDR1 and CDR2 (germline): SGHTA, FQGNSA. The CDR3 is 15 amino acids. The ends were cut back, 2 bases at V and 0 bases at J, with 10 bases in the middle. CDR3 residues: CASSLNRRMNTEAFF. CDR3 in DNA: TGTGCCAGCAGCTTAAACAGGCGAATGAACACTGAAGCTTTCTTT. Combining the CDR3 with reference TRBV7-2 and TRBJ1-1 gives the whole variable domain GAGVSQSPSNKVTEKGKDVELRCDPISGHTALYWYRQSLGQGLEFLIYFQGNSAPDKSGLPSDRFSAERTGGSVSTLTIQRTQQEDSAVYLCASSLNRRMNTEAFFGQGTRLTVV.

This clonotype has ten or more counts. The chain joins TRBV5-1 to TRBJ1-1, with 7 bases aligning to TRBD1. V lost 2 bases to trimming and J lost 1 base; unmatched junction nucleotides: 11. CDR1 and CDR2 from the germline V gene are SGHRS and YFSETQ. The CDR3 has 17 residues. The CDR3: CASSFNAGAGGNTEAFF. As DNA, the CDR3 is TGCGCCAGCAGCTTTAACGCTGGGGCAGGGGGGAACACTGAAGCTTTCTTT.

The chain combines TRBV12-2 with TRBJ1-3; no DNA check was done on the table's D call, TRBD1. TRBV12-2 is given as a pseudogene. This CDR3 spans 16 amino acids. The CDR3 spells CASRLVTGNSGNTIYF. CDR3 coding DNA: TGTGCAAGTCGCTTAGTTACCGGGAACTCTGGAAACACCATATATTTT.

Turning to this clonotype: A read error may account for a junction end that differs from germline. This chain connects TRBV7-7 to TRBJ2-1, with a tentative D call TRBD1 (6 bases). CDR1 is SSHAT, CDR2 FNYEAQ, per germline (reference sequence). The CDR3 loop spans 20 amino acids. CDR3 sequence reads: CASSFRPRDTETGSYNEQFF. The CDR3 bases are TGTGCTAGCAGCTTTCGGCCACGGGATACCGAAACAGGGTCCTACAATGAGCAGTTCTTC.

This clonotype was detected a few times. J is TRBJ2-5 and V is TRBV13, with no clear D. There are 15 residues in the CDR3. V lost 2 bases and J lost 0, with 10 bases in between. Germline CDR1 is PRHDT and CDR2 is FYEKMQ (reference sequence). DNA for the CDR3: TGTGCCAGCAGCTTAAGTGCCGAGAACCAAGAGACCCAGTACTTC. Its translation: CASSLSAENQETQYF.

The chain employs TRBV12-3 or TRBV12-4 and TRBJ2-3; a possible D gene is TRBD2 (6 bases). V gave up 6 bases and J gave up 4 bases, with 23 bases separating them. The CDR3 runs to 17 residues. The CDR3 bases are TGTGCCAGCAGCCGACCCGCTCGGGAGACGAGCGCAGATACGCAGTATTTT. Translation: CASSRPARETSADTQYF.

The chain joins TRBV9 to TRBJ2-7; 13 bases are shared with TRBD2. After removal of 4 bases from V and 3 bases from J, the junction contained 4 bases not matched to a gene. From germline, CDR1 is SGDLS and CDR2 YYNGEE. The CDR3 length is 15 residues. Written as DNA, the CDR3 is TGTGCCAGCAGCCCAAGACTAGCGGGAGGCTACGAGCAGTACTTC. Translation: CASSPRLAGGYEQYF. Supplemented by reference TRBV9 and TRBJ2-7, the full variable domain reads DSGVTQTPKHLITATGQRVTLRCSPRSGDLSVYWYQQSLDQGLQFLIQYYNGEERAKGNILERFSAQQFPDLHSELNLSSLELGDSALYFCASSPRLAGGYEQYFGPGTRLTVT.

This rearrangement joins TRBV6-5 to TRBJ2-1; maybe TRBD2 (6 bases). The CDR3 extends over 15 amino acids. The germline V gene encodes CDR1 MNHEY and CDR2 SVGAGI. Deletions cut 0 bases from V and 8 bases from J, with 14 bases between. The CDR3, as DNA: TGTGCCAGCAGTTACTCGGGAGGCGGTCGGCATGAGCAGTTCTTC. Its translation: CASSYSGGGRHEQFF.

The CDR3 protein is CASSLGGPGLVFQFF. For the CDR3, the DNA is TGTGCCAGCAGCTTAGGGGGACCGGGACTAGTATTCCAGTTCTTC. The gene calls are TRBV7-8 and TRBJ2-1; 8 nucleotides line up with TRBD2. CDR1 is SGHVS and CDR2 is FQNEAQ in the germline V gene. The V and J ends lost 1 base and 13 bases, in that order; junction bases with no gene match: 12. CDR3 length: 15 amino acids.

V usage is TRBV15 and J usage is TRBJ2-7, with 8 bases fitting TRBD1. The junction had 5 bases not matched to a gene; V was cut back by 3 bases and J by 4 bases. Germline CDR1 and CDR2: LNHNV and YYDKDF (reference sequence). The CDR3 runs to 14 residues. Here the CDR3 DNA reads TGTGCCACCAGCAGCGGACAGGGTGGGTACGAGCAGTACTTC. Its protein product is CATSSGQGGYEQYF.